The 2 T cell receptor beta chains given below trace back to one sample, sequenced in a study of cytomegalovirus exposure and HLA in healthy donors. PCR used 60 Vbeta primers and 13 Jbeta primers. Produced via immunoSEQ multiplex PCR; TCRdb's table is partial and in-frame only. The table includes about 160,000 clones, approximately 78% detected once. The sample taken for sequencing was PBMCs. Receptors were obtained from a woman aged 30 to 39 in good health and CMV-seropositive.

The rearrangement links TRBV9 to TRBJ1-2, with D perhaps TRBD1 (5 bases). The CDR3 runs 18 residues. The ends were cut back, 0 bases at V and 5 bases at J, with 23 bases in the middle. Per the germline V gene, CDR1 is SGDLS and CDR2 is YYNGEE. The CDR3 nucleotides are TGTGCCAGCAGCGTAGCCGGTAAAGTGGGGGGAACTGGTTATGGCTACACCTTC. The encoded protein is CASSVAGKVGGTGYGYTF.

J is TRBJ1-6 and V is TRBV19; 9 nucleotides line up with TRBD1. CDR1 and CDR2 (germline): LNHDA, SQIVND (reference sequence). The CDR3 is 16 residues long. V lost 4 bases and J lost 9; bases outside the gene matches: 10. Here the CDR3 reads CASSSPGTGIGSPLHF. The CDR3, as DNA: TGTGCCAGTAGTAGTCCCGGGACAGGGATCGGTTCACCCCTCCACTTT.